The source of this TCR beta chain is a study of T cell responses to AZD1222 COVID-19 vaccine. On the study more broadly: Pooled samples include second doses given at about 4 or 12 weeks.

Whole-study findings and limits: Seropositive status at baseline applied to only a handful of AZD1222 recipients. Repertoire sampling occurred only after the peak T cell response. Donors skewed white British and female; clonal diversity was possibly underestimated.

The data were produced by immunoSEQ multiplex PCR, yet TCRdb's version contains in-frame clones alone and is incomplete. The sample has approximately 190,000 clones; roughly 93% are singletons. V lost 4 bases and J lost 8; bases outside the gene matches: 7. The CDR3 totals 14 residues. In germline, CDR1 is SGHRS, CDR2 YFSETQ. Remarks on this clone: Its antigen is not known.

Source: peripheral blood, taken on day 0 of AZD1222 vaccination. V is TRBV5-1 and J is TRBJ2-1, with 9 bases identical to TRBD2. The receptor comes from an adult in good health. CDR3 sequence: CASSPGLASDEQFF. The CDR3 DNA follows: TGCGCCAGCAGCCCAGGACTAGCGTCCGATGAGCAGTTCTTC.